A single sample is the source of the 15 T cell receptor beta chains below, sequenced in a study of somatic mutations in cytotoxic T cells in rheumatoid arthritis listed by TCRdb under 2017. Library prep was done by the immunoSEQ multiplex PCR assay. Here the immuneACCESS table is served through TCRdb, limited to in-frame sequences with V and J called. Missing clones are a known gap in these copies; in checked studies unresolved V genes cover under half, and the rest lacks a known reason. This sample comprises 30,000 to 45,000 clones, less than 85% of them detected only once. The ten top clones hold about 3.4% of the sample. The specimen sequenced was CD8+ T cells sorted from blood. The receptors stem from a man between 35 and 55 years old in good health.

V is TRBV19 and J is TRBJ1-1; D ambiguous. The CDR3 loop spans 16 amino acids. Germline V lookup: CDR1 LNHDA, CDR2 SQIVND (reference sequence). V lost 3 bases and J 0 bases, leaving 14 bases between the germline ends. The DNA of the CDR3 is TGTGCCAGTAGTATCCTTCCAGGCAGCATGAACACTGAAGCTTTCTTT. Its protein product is CASSILPGSMNTEAFF.

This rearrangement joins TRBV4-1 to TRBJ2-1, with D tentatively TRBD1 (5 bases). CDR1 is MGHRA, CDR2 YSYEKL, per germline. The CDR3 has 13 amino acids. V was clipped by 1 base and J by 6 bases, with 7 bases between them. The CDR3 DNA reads TGCGCCAGCAGCCAAGCAAGGGGCAATGAGCAGTTCTTC. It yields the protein CASSQARGNEQFF.

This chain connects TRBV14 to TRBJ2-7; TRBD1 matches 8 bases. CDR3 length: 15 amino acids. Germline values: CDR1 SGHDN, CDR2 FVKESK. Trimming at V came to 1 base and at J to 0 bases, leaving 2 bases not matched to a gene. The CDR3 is CASSQGQGFSYEQYF. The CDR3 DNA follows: TGTGCCAGCAGCCAAGGACAGGGGTTCTCCTACGAGCAGTACTTC.

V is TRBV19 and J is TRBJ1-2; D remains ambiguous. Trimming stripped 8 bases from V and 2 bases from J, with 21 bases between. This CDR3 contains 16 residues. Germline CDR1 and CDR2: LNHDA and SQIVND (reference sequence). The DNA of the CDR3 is TGTGCCAGTCGTTTTGTAGAGGACCCTGGGAACTATGGCTACACCTTC. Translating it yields CASRFVEDPGNYGYTF.

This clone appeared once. The CDR3 sequence: CASSPFGSLPGEQYF. The CDR3 DNA reads TGTGCCAGCAGCCCCTTCGGGAGCCTCCCTGGCGAGCAGTACTTC. This chain connects TRBV13 to TRBJ2-7, with D perhaps matching TRBD2 (6 bases). V gave up 5 bases and J gave up 6 bases, with 20 bases separating them. The CDR3 sequence is 15 residues long. Germline V lookup: CDR1 PRHDT, CDR2 FYEKMQ (reference sequence).

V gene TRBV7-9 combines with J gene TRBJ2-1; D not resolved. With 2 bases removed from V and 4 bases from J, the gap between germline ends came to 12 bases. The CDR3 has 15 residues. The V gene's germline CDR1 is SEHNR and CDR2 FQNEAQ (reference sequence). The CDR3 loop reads CASSLSPGGYNEQFF. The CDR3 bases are TGTGCCAGCAGCTTATCCCCGGGTGGGTACAATGAGCAGTTCTTC. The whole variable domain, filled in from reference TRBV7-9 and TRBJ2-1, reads DTGVSQNPRHKITKRGQNVTFRCDPISEHNRLYWYRQTLGQGPEFLTYFQNEAQLEKSRLLSDRFSAERPKGSFSTLEIQRTEQGDSAMYLCASSLSPGGYNEQFFGPGTRLTVL.

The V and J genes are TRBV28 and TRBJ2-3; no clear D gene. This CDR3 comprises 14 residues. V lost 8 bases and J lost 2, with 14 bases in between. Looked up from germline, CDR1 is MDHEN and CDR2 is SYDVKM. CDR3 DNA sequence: TGTGCCAGCGGGAAAACTGCCTCCACAGATACGCAGTATTTT. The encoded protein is CASGKTASTDTQYF.

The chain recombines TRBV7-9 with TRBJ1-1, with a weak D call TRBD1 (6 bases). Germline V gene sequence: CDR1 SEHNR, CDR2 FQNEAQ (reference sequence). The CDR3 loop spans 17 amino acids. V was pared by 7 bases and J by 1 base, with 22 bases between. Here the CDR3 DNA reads TGTGCCAGCACCCCCCCCGCGGGGGCGGCCTCGAACACTGAAGCTTTCTTT. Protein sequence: CASTPPAGAASNTEAFF.

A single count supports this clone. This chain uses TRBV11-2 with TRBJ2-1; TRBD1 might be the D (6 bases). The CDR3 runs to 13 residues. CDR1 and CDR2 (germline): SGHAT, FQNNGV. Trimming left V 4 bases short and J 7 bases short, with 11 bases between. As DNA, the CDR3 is TGTGCCAGCAGCTCAGGAAGGGGGAATGAGCAGTTCTTC. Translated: CASSSGRGNEQFF.

CDR3 region: CASSPGTGGHNEQFF. In nucleotides, the CDR3 is TGTGCCAGCAGTCCCGGGACAGGGGGCCACAATGAGCAGTTCTTC. This chain links TRBV6-5 with TRBJ2-1; 12 nucleotides align to TRBD1. The length of the CDR3 is 15 residues. CDR1 is MNHEY, CDR2 SVGAGI, per germline. V dropped 5 bases and J dropped 5; count of bases not matched to a gene: 4.

CDR3: CASSLELERDTQYF. The CDR3 DNA reads as TGTGCCAGCAGCTTAGAACTGGAAAGAGATACGCAGTATTTT. V usage is TRBV13 and J usage is TRBJ2-3; no reliable D call. V lost 1 base and J lost 5, with 10 bases in between. Germline V gene data show CDR1 as PRHDT and CDR2 as FYEKMQ (reference sequence). The CDR3 is 14 amino acids.

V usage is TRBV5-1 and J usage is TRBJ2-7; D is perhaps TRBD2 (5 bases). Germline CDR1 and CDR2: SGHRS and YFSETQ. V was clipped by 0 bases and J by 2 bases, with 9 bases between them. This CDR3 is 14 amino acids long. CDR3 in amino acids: CASSLEVGTYEQYF. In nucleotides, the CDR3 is TGCGCCAGCAGCTTGGAGGTCGGGACCTACGAGCAGTACTTC.

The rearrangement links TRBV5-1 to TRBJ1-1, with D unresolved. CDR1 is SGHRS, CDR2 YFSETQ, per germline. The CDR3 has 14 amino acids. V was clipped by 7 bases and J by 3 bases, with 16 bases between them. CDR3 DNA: TGCGCCAGCCATCTTGGGAGAGACTACACTGAAGCTTTCTTT. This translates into CASHLGRDYTEAFF.

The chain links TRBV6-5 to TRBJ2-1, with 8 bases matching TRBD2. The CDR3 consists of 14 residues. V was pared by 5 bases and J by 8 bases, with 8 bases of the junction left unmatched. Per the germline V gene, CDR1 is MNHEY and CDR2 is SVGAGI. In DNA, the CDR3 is TGTGCCAGCAGTCTCTCGACTAGCGTAGATGAGCAGTTCTTC. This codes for CASSLSTSVDEQFF.

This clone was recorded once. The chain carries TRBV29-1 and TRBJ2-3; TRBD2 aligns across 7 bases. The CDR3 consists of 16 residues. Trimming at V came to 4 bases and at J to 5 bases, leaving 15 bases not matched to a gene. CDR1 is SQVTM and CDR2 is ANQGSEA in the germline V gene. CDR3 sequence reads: CSVVLRDYKREDTQYF. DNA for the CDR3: TGCAGCGTTGTTCTCCGGGACTACAAACGGGAAGATACGCAGTATTTT.